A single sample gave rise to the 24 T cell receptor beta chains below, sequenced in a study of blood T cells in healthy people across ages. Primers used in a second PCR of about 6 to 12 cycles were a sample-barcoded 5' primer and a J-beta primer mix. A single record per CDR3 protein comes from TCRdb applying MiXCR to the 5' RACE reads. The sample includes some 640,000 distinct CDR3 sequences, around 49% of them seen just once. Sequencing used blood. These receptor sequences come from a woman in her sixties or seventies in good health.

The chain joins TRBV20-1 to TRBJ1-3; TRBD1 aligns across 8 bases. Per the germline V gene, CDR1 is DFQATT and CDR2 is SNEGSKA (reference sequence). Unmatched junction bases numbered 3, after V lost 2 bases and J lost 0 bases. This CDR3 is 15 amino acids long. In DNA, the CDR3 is TGCAGTGCTAGACCAGGGGGCCTCTCTGGAAACACCATATATTTT. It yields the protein CSARPGGLSGNTIYF.

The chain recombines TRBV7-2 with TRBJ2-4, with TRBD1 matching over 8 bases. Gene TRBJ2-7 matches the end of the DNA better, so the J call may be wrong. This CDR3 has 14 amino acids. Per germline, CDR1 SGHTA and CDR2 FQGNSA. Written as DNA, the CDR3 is TGTGCCAGCAGCTACCTTGGACAGGGAGGCGAGCAGTACTTC. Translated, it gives CASSYLGQGGEQYF.

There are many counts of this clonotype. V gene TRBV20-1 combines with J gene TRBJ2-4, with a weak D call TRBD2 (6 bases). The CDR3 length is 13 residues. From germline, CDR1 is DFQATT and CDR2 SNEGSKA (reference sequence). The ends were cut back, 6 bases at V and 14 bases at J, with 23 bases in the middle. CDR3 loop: CSARDPSGNSKYF. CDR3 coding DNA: TGCAGTGCGCGGGATCCCTCCGGCAATTCGAAGTACTTC.

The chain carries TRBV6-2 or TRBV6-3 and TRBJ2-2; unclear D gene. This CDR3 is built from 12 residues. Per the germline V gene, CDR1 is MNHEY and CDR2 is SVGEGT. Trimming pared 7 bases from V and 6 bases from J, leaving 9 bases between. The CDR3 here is CASTLWAGELFF. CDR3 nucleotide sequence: TGTGCCAGCACCCTATGGGCCGGGGAGCTGTTTTTT.

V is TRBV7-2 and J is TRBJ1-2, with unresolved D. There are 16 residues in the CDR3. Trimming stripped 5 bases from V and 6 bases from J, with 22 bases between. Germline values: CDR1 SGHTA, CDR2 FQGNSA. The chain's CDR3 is CASSPHSGPSRDGYTF. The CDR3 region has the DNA TGTGCCAGCAGCCCGCACTCCGGGCCCAGTAGGGATGGCTACACCTTC.

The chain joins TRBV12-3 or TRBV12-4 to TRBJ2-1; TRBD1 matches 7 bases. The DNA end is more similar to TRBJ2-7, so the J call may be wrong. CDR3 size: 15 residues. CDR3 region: CASSPQGDKYNEQYF. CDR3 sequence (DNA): TGTGCCAGCAGTCCCCAGGGGGACAAATACAATGAGCAGTACTTC.

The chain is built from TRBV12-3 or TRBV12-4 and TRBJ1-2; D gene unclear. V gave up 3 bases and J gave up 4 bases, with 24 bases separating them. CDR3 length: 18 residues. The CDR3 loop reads CASSLVRTSNPTAYGYTF. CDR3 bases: TGTGCCAGCAGTTTGGTGAGGACCTCAAACCCCACGGCCTATGGCTACACCTTC.

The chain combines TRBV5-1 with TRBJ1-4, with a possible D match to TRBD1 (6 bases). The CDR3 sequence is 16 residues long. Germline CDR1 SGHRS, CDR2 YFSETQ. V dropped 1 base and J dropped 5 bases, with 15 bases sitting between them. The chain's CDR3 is CASSLMGGGRNEKLFF. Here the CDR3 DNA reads TGCGCCAGCAGCTTGATGGGGGGGGGCCGAAATGAAAAACTGTTTTTT.

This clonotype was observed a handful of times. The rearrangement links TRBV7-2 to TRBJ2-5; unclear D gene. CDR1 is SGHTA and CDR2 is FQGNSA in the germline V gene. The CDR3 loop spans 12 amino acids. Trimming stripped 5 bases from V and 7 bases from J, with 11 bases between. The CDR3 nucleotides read TGTGCCAGCAGCCCCAACACCTGGACCCAGTACTTC. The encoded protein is CASSPNTWTQYF.

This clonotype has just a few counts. CDR3 sequence reads: CSVEYAARGERRFF. The CDR3 DNA reads TGCAGCGTTGAATATGCCGCCAGGGGGGAAAGGCGGTTCTTC. The chain links TRBV29-1 to TRBJ2-1, with D possibly TRBD1 on 7 matching bases. Trimming removed 2 bases at V and 15 bases at J, with 23 bases between. The CDR3 has 14 residues. CDR1 and CDR2 from the germline V gene are SQVTM and ANQGSEA.

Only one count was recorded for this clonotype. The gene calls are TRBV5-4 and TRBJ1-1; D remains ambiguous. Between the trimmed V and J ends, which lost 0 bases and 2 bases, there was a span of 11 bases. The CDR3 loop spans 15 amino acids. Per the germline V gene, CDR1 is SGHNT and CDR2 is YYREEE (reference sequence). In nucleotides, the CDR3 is TGTGCCAGCAGCTTGGGTGGCAGAAAAAACACTGAAGCTTTCTTT. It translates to CASSLGGRKNTEAFF.

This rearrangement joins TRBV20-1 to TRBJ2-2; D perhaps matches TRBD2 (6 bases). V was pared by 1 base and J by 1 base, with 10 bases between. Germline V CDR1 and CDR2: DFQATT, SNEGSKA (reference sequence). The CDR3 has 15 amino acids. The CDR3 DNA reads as TGCAGTGCTAGAGCTAACGGGGGGAACACCGGGGAGCTGTTTTTT. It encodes CSARANGGNTGELFF.

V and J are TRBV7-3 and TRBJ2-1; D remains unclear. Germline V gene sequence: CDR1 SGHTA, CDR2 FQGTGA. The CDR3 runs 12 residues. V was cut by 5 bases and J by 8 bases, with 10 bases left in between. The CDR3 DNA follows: TGTGCCAGCAGCCCCTACCTCCATGAGCAGTTCTTC. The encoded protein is CASSPYLHEQFF.

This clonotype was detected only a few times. The CDR3 here is CASSAGGQGETQYF. CDR3 bases: TGTGCCAGCAGCGCAGGGGGACAGGGAGAGACCCAGTACTTC. V and J are TRBV9 and TRBJ2-5; 9 bases agree with TRBD1. The CDR3 runs to 14 residues. Germline V lookup: CDR1 SGDLS, CDR2 YYNGEE. J gave up 4 bases and V 3 bases, and 4 bases lay outside the gene matches.

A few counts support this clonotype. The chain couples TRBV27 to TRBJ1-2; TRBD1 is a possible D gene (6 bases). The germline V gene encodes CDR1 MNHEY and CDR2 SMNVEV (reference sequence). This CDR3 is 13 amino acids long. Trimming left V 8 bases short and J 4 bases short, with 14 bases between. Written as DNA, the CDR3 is TGTGCCAGCCGGGGGGGCGCAAGCTATGGCTACACCTTC. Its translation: CASRGGASYGYTF.

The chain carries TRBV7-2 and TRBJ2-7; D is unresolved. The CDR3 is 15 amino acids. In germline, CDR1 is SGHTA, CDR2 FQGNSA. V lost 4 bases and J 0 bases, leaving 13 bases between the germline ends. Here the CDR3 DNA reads TGTGCCAGCAGCTCCTACTTCCTTAGCTCCTACGAGCAGTACTTC. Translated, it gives CASSSYFLSSYEQYF.

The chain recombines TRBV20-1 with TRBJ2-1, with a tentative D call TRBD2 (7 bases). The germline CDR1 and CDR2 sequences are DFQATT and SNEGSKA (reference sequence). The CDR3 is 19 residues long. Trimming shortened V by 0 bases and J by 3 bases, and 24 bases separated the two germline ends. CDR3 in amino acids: CSARELQGSSGGVYNEQFF. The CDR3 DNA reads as TGCAGTGCTAGAGAACTGCAGGGGTCTAGCGGTGGGGTCTACAATGAGCAGTTCTTC.

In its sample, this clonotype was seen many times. The CDR3 DNA reads as TGTGCCAGCAGTGAAGCGGGCGGGGGCCAAGAGACCCAGTACTTC. Translated: CASSEAGGGQETQYF. This chain joins TRBV6-1 and TRBJ2-5; 7 nucleotides line up with TRBD2. This CDR3 is built from 15 residues. V dropped 0 bases and J dropped 1; count of bases not matched to a gene: 2. Germline lookup yields CDR1 MNHNS and CDR2 SASEGT.

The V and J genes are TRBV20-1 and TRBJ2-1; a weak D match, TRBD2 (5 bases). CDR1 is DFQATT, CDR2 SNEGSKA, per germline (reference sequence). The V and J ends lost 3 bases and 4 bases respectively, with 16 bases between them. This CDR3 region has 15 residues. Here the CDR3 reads CSASSSRWAYNEQFF. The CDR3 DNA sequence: TGCAGTGCTAGTTCTAGCCGATGGGCTTACAATGAGCAGTTCTTC.

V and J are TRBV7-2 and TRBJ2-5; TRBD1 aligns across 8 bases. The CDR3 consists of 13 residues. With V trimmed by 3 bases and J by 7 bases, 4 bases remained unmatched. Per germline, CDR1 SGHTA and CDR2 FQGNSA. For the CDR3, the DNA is TGTGCCAGCAGCTTCAGGGGGCAGGGGACCCAGTACTTC. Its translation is CASSFRGQGTQYF.

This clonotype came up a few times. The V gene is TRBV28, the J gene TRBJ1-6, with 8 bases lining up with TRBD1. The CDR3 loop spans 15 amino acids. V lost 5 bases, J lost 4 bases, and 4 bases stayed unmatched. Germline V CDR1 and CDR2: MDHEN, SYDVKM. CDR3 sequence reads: CASSQGAMYNSPLHF. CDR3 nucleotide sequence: TGTGCCAGCAGTCAGGGGGCGATGTATAATTCACCCCTCCACTTT.

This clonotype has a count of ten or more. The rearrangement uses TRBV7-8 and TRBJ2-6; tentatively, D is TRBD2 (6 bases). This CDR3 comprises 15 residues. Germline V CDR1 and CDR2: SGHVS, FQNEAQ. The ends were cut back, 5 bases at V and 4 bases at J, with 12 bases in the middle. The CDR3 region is CASSERAGGANVLTF. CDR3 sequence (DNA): TGTGCCAGCAGCGAAAGGGCGGGGGGGGCCAACGTCCTGACTTTC.

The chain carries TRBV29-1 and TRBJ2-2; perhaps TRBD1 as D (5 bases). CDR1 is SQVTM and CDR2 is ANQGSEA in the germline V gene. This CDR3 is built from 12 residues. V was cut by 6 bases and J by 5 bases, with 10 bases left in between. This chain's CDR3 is CSVDKRTGELFF. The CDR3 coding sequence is TGCAGCGTGGACAAGAGGACCGGGGAGCTGTTTTTT.

The CDR3 sequence: CASSQDPQYSYEQYF. In DNA, the CDR3 is TGTGCCAGCAGCCAAGATCCCCAGTACTCCTACGAGCAGTACTTC. The gene calls are TRBV3-1 and TRBJ2-7; no definite D call. The ends were cut back, 0 bases at V and 0 bases at J, with 9 bases in the middle. CDR1 and CDR2 (germline): LGHDT, YNNKEL (reference sequence). This CDR3 region has 15 residues.